The clone carrying this T cell receptor (beta chain) was recorded only once. Germline lookup yields CDR1 MNHEY and CDR2 SMNVEV (reference sequence). Trimming took 7 bases from V and 2 from J, leaving 12 bases between them. CDR3 length equals 15 residues. The entry originates in a study of shared clonotypes between healthy human individuals. Study overall: The study used three CD4 naive, three CD4 memory, two CD8 naive and one CD8 memory plate per donor.

Produced via immunoSEQ multiplex PCR; TCRdb's table is partial and in-frame only. The table records more than 2 million clones, approximately 96% of them present only once. This chain joins TRBV27 and TRBJ1-6, with D tentatively TRBD1 (6 bases). Sequenced sample: naive CD4+ T cells sorted from blood. Specified subset: CD45RA+ positively selected. The receptor's source is a man aged 18 to 35 in good health. CDR3 DNA: TGTGCCAGCACTTCTGCAGGGGCCTATAATTCACCCCTCCACTTT. Translation: CASTSAGAYNSPLHF.